This entry lists 3 T cell receptor beta chains sequenced from one sample in a study of T-cell reconstitution after alpha-beta-depleted transplantation in children. Preparing the TCRbeta library involved the use of unique molecular identifiers. TCRdb itself ran the PCR reads through MiXCR, one entry per CDR3 protein. Here the sample spans hundreds of thousands of distinct CDR3 sequences, 15% to 20% being singletons. Sequenced here: PBMCs from the stem cell graft donor, sampled from the stem cell graft. The origin of the receptors is a human donor who donated a stem cell graft to a child with acute myeloid leukemia.

This clonotype showed up just a few times. V usage is TRBV14 and J usage is TRBJ2-3; 9 nucleotides match TRBD2. The CDR3 spans 16 residues. Per the germline V gene, CDR1 is SGHDN and CDR2 is FVKESK. The V segment lost 2 bases and the J segment 2 bases; nucleotides outside the gene matches: 5. This chain's CDR3 is CASSQYSGSPTDTQYF. The CDR3 DNA is TGTGCCAGCAGCCAATATAGCGGGAGCCCCACAGATACGCAGTATTTT.

The chain links TRBV3-1 to TRBJ2-7; D may be TRBD1 (6 bases). The CDR3 is 13 amino acids. Germline CDR1 is LGHDT and CDR2 is YNNKEL (reference sequence). The V end lost 1 base, the J end lost 7 bases, and 11 bases lay between the germline ends. The DNA of the CDR3 is TGTGCCAGCAGCCAAGGGGGACACTGGGAGCAGTACGTC. Its protein product is CASSQGGHWEQYV.

V usage is TRBV7-9 and J usage is TRBJ2-3; D might be TRBD1 or TRBD2, each matching 6 bases. Germline V gene sequence: CDR1 SEHNR, CDR2 FQNEAQ (reference sequence). V was shortened by 3 bases and J by 3 bases, with 13 bases between the two germline ends. This CDR3 is built from 15 residues. The CDR3, as DNA: TGTGCCAGCAGCTTCCGCCTAGGGGGGACAGATACGCAGTATTTT. Encoded protein: CASSFRLGGTDTQYF.